The entry below gives a single T cell receptor beta chain sequence along with its context. V was shortened by 0 bases and J by 4 bases, with 15 bases between the two germline ends. The CDR3 loop spans 16 amino acids. CDR1 LGHDT and CDR2 YNNKEL come from the germline V gene (reference sequence). These data belong to a study of blood T cell repertoires in COVID-19. About the research overall: Specimens from acute and convalescent COVID-19 originated in the United States, Italy and Spain. T cells, B-cell-depleted T cells, or PBMCs supplied cDNA or gDNA.

Original methodology: Estimated nucleated cell counts came from reference gene primer amplification. This table comes from immunoSEQ multiplex PCR, and its TCRdb copy is limited to in-frame clones, with some not included. That table gives V, J and clone size, and the DNA gave D and trimming. In the table there are over 250,000 clones, roughly 80% of which are singletons. This clonotype was sampled from a woman aged 45-60 years who had recovered from COVID-19. V and J are TRBV3-1 (or the pseudogene TRBV3-2) and TRBJ1-1; D ambiguous. The source material was peripheral blood. Here the CDR3 reads CASSQDGRNRITEAFF. The CDR3 DNA reads TGTGCCAGCAGCCAAGACGGCAGGAATAGAATCACTGAAGCTTTCTTT.